This is a list of T cell receptor beta chains from one sample in a study of T cell responses to AZD1222 COVID-19 vaccine. Sequencing was performed with immunoSEQ multiplex PCR; in TCRdb, only in-frame clones are kept and a portion is missing. The sample includes over 110,000 clones, approximately 94% seen only once; the top ten take 4.5% to 5.5%. The material was peripheral blood, obtained on day 0 of AZD1222 vaccination. Receptor source: an adult in good health. Both conserved end residues are part of each CDR3. A D gene is named only where the DNA matches it firmly. Part of the rows lack a size; the others show once, few, many or a class for expanded clones.

TRBV6-1,TRBJ2-7,.,.,TGTGCCAGCAGTGAGACGGGGGCGGGGGAGCAGTACTTC,CASSETGAGEQYF
TRBV5-1,TRBJ1-6,TRBD1,.,TGCGCCAACGGGGGACAGGGGGCCGCTTCCATAGATTCACCCCTCCACTTT,CANGGQGAASIDSPLHF
TRBV7-9,TRBJ2-5,TRBD2,.,TGTGCCAGCAGCTTGGCTAGCGGGGGGGGCAGAGAGACCCAGTACTTC,CASSLASGGGRETQYF
TRBV12-5,TRBJ1-3,TRBD1,.,TGTGCTAGTGGATTACAGGGGCCCGTCCCTCTATTCTCTGGAAACACCATATATTTT,CASGLQGPVPLFSGNTIYF
TRBV7-8,TRBJ1-1,.,.,TGTGCCAGCAGCTCCTCGGAGCTGAACACTGAAGCTTTCTTT,CASSSSELNTEAFF
TRBV2,TRBJ2-3,TRBD2,.,TGTGCCAGCAGGAGCGGGGGGGCCGGTAAAGATACGCAGTATTTT,CASRSGGAGKDTQYF
TRBV6-6,TRBJ1-2,TRBD1,.,TGTGCCAGCAGTTCAAACCCGGACAGGGACTATGGCTACACCTTC,CASSSNPDRDYGYTF
TRBV6-5,TRBJ1-1,.,.,TGTGCCAGCAGCGGAGCCCTGGTGAACACTGAAGCTTTCTTT,CASSGALVNTEAFF
TRBV10-3,TRBJ1-2,.,.,TGTGCCATCAGTGTTTCCCCTGGGGGCGCGAGTGGCTACACCTTC,CAISVSPGGASGYTF
TRBV5-4,TRBJ1-2,TRBD1,.,TGTGCCAGCAGCTGGGACAGGGTAATCCCCGAGGGGGGCTACACCTTC,CASSWDRVIPEGGYTF
TRBV6-5,TRBJ2-1,TRBD2,.,TGTGCCAGCAGCTTGACTAGCGGGCCCCCGAATGAGCAGTTCTTC,CASSLTSGPPNEQFF
TRBV24-1,TRBJ2-3,.,.,TGTGCCACCAGTGCAGGGGACTACACAGATACGCAGTATTTT,CATSAGDYTDTQYF
TRBV9,TRBJ2-7,.,few,TGTGCCAGCAGCGTAACATCGGGGAGGTCCTACGAGCAGTACTTC,CASSVTSGRSYEQYF
TRBV15,TRBJ2-2,.,once,TGTGCCACCAGCAGATTAACCGGGGAGCTGTTTTTT,CATSRLTGELFF
TRBV15,TRBJ2-6,.,once,TGTGCCACCAGCAGAGATATGGGAGTCTCCTCTGGGGCCAACGTCCTGACTTTC,CATSRDMGVSSGANVLTF
TRBV9,TRBJ2-2,TRBD2,.,TGTGCCAGCAGCGTAGGTTCCAGCGGGAGTTACCCCGGGGAGCTGTTTTTT,CASSVGSSGSYPGELFF
TRBV5-4,TRBJ2-1,TRBD1,.,TGTGCCAGCAGCTTGGGACAGGGATGGGGTGAGCAGTTCTTC,CASSLGQGWGEQFF
TRBV19,TRBJ1-5,TRBD1,.,TGTGCCAGTAGCCAACAGGGGGCTAGAAGTCAGCCCCAGCATTTT,CASSQQGARSQPQHF
TRBV6-1,TRBJ1-2,.,few,TGTGCCAGCAGTGAAGCCTCCCTTCGTCGACCGCTTAACTATGGCTACACCTTC,CASSEASLRRPLNYGYTF
TRBV27,TRBJ2-7,.,.,TGTGCCAGCAGTTTTGCCGCGGGACCCCTCTACGACGAGCAGTACTTC,CASSFAAGPLYDEQYF
TRBV3-1/TRBV3-2,TRBJ2-6,TRBD1,.,TGTGCCAGCAGCCACAGCCCAGGGACAGCCGGGGCCAACGTCCTGACTTTC,CASSHSPGTAGANVLTF
TRBV7-9,TRBJ2-4,.,.,TGTGCCAGCAGCTTAGCGCGGCTCCGGGACTTAGGAAACATTCAGTACTTC,CASSLARLRDLGNIQYF
TRBV5-6,TRBJ2-3,TRBD1,.,TGTGCCAGCAGCCCAAGACAGGGCTTGGGTACGCAGTATTTT,CASSPRQGLGTQYF
TRBV5-5,TRBJ2-3,.,.,TGTGCCAGCAGCTTGGGTGACCCCGCAGATACGCAGTATTTT,CASSLGDPADTQYF
TRBV10-1,TRBJ2-7,TRBD2,.,TGCGCCAGCAGTGAAACTAGCGGGAGGTCGTCCGAGCAGTACTTC,CASSETSGRSSEQYF
TRBV19,TRBJ1-5,.,.,TGTGCCAGTAGTCCTCTCACAGGGAGAAGCAATCAGCCCCAGCATTTT,CASSPLTGRSNQPQHF
TRBV3-1/TRBV3-2,TRBJ2-7,.,.,TGTGCCAGCAGCCAAGATAGACCCAACGAGCAGTACTTC,CASSQDRPNEQYF
TRBV12-5,TRBJ2-7,.,.,TGTGCTAGTGGTTTGGTCGGGGTCTACGAGCAGTACTTC,CASGLVGVYEQYF
TRBV7-6,TRBJ1-3,.,.,TGTGCCAGCAGCTTAAGTCCGACACCGAGCTCTGGAAACACCATATATTTT,CASSLSPTPSSGNTIYF
TRBV6-5,TRBJ1-1,.,.,TGTGCCAGCAGTTACTCGCGGGGCGTGTGGAACACTGAAGCTTTCTTT,CASSYSRGVWNTEAFF
TRBV12-2,TRBJ2-7,.,once,TGTGCAAGTCGCCCCTCCGGGACTACCTACGAGCAGTACTTC,CASRPSGTTYEQYF
TRBV3-1/TRBV3-2,TRBJ1-6,TRBD1,.,TGTGCCAGCAGCCAGGGGACAGGGGATTCACCCCTCCACTTT,CASSQGTGDSPLHF
TRBV3-1/TRBV3-2,TRBJ1-2,.,.,TGTGCCAGCAGCCAAGACACCAGGGTGGGTAACTATGGCTACACCTTC,CASSQDTRVGNYGYTF
TRBV18,TRBJ2-3,.,.,TGTGCCAGCTCTCCTGACCAGACAGATACGCAGTATTTT,CASSPDQTDTQYF
TRBV9,TRBJ1-1,TRBD1,.,TGTGCCAGCAGCGTAGCCCCTGACAGGGGGTCTGACACTGAAGCTTTCTTT,CASSVAPDRGSDTEAFF
TRBV19,TRBJ2-7,.,.,TGTGCCAGTCAGGCTAAGGGCAGAGCCTACGAGCAGTACTTC,CASQAKGRAYEQYF
TRBV3-1/TRBV3-2,TRBJ2-2,TRBD2,.,TGTGCCAGCAGCCAAGGGCGGGAGGGGGAGCTGTTTTTT,CASSQGREGELFF
TRBV12-3/TRBV12-4,TRBJ1-2,TRBD1,.,TGTGCCAGCAGTGTTAGGACAGGGTTGAGCTACACCTTC,CASSVRTGLSYTF
TRBV21-1,TRBJ1-2,.,.,TGTGCCAGCAGCAAAGCTGGCAGGGACAACTATGGCTACACCTTC,CASSKAGRDNYGYTF
TRBV12-5,TRBJ2-3,.,once,TGTGCTAGTGGTTTCGCAGGGAATACGCAGTATTTT,CASGFAGNTQYF
TRBV6-6,TRBJ1-1,TRBD1,.,TGTGCCAGCAGTCCCTCGAGGACAGGGCGAATGAACACTGAAGCTTTCTTT,CASSPSRTGRMNTEAFF
TRBV11-2,TRBJ2-5,.,few,TGTGCCAGCAGCACCGGGACTCTCGGTGGAGAGACCCAGTACTTC,CASSTGTLGGETQYF
TRBV7-9,TRBJ2-7,TRBD2,.,TGTGCCAGCAGCTTAGGCCCAGCGGGGGGATACGAGCAGTACTTC,CASSLGPAGGYEQYF
TRBV2,TRBJ2-3,TRBD1,.,TGTGCCAGCAGATCCGGGACAGTACAAAATACGCAGTATTTT,CASRSGTVQNTQYF
TRBV5-1,TRBJ2-2,.,once,TGCGCCAGCAGCTTCAGTGACACCGGGGAGCTGTTTTTT,CASSFSDTGELFF
TRBV6-4,TRBJ1-3,.,few,TGTGCCAGCAGTGACTCGGTTAACCGTAGCTCTGGAAACACCATATATTTT,CASSDSVNRSSGNTIYF
TRBV19,TRBJ1-2,.,.,TGTGCCAGTAGTATACCGGCAGGCTATGGCTACACCTTC,CASSIPAGYGYTF
TRBV4-1,TRBJ2-3,.,.,TGCGCCAGCAGCCCATCATGGACAGATACGCAGTATTTT,CASSPSWTDTQYF
TRBV6-5,TRBJ2-2,.,.,TGTGCCAGCAGTCGGGGGACCAGAGGATGGGAGCTGTTTTTT,CASSRGTRGWELFF
TRBV2,TRBJ2-5,.,.,TGTGCCAGCAGCTCCGGGACCATCCAAGAGACCCAGTACTTC,CASSSGTIQETQYF